This entry lists 26 T cell receptor beta chains sequenced from one sample in a study of blood T cell repertoires in COVID-19 (dated by TCRdb to the early 2020s). Receptors were amplified or captured by the immunoSEQ multiplex PCR assay. The clones in this table, taken by TCRdb from immuneACCESS, are in-frame only. Not every clone is retained; where verified, under half of the shortfall comes from an unresolved V gene, and the cause of the rest is unknown. The sample table shows 200,000 to 300,000 clones, and around 84% are seen once. The ten top clones hold about 5.2% of the sample. Sequencing was done on a sample of peripheral blood. Source of these receptors: a woman aged 55-70 years with COVID-19, enrolled during active disease.

The V and J genes are TRBV30 and TRBJ1-4, with 7 bases lining up with TRBD1. Trimming removed 3 bases from V and 0 bases from J; junction bases left unmatched: 4. Germline-derived CDR1 and CDR2 are GTSNPN and SVGIG (reference sequence). The CDR3 has 15 amino acids. The DNA for the CDR3 is TGTGCCTGGAGCGGGACAGCCACAACTAATGAAAAACTGTTTTTT. Its translation is CAWSGTATTNEKLFF.

V and J are TRBV28 and TRBJ1-2, with unresolved D. Per the germline V gene, CDR1 is MDHEN and CDR2 is SYDVKM. The germline V and J ends were trimmed by 8 bases and 3 bases, with 16 bases remaining between them. CDR3 length equals 14 residues. In nucleotides, the CDR3 is TGTGCCAGCCTATCACCACTTCGGGACTATGGCTACACCTTC. Translated, it gives CASLSPLRDYGYTF.

The chain is built from TRBV6-5 and TRBJ2-1; 14 bases line up with TRBD2. The junction had 8 bases not matched to a gene; V was cut back by 7 bases and J by 15 bases. CDR1 MNHEY and CDR2 SVGAGI come from the germline V gene. This CDR3 has 13 amino acids. In DNA, the CDR3 is TGTGCCAGCAAGGGACTAGCGGGAGTGGTTCTGTTCTTC. It codes for CASKGLAGVVLFF.

CDR3 region: CASHDRDTGGYTF. The CDR3 region has the DNA TGTGCCAGCCATGACAGGGACACAGGTGGCTACACCTTC. The rearrangement links TRBV25-1 to TRBJ1-2; 7 nucleotides line up with TRBD1. The V and J ends lost 8 bases and 7 bases, in that order; junction bases with no gene match: 10. This CDR3 is 13 amino acids long. Germline values: CDR1 MGHDK, CDR2 SYGVNS.

The chain uses TRBV6-4 and TRBJ2-1, with D maybe TRBD2 (6 bases). V lost 2 bases and J 1 base, leaving 9 bases between the germline ends. This CDR3 is built from 15 residues. Per germline, CDR1 MRHNA and CDR2 SNTAGT. The CDR3 loop is CASSDDGTSYNEQFF. For the CDR3, the DNA is TGTGCCAGCAGTGACGACGGGACTTCCTACAATGAGCAGTTCTTC.

V usage is TRBV9 and J usage is TRBJ1-5; D is unresolved. CDR3 size: 13 residues. Per germline, CDR1 SGDLS and CDR2 YYNGEE. V lost 0 bases and J lost 5, with 6 bases in between. The CDR3: CASSVAGDQPQHF. The CDR3, as DNA: TGTGCCAGCAGCGTAGCGGGAGATCAGCCCCAGCATTTT.

The rearrangement joins TRBV2 to TRBJ2-2; D may be TRBD1 (6 bases). V was clipped by 6 bases and J by 5 bases, with 10 bases between them. The CDR3 consists of 13 residues. Germline CDR1 SNHLY, CDR2 FYNNEI. The DNA for the CDR3 is TGTGCCAGCAGCACCCAGGGGACCGGGGAGCTGTTTTTT. It codes for CASSTQGTGELFF.

CDR3 sequence: CASSVRGLAGVGDNEQFF. Written as DNA, the CDR3 is TGCGCCAGCAGCGTGAGGGGACTAGCGGGAGTTGGGGACAATGAGCAGTTCTTC. This chain uses TRBV5-1 with TRBJ2-1, with TRBD2 matching over 14 bases. V shed 4 bases, J shed 5 bases, and the junction held 11 bases outside the gene matches. This CDR3 has 18 residues. Germline CDR1 SGHRS, CDR2 YFSETQ.

V is TRBV6-2 or TRBV6-3 and J is TRBJ1-1; TRBD1 is a possible D gene (5 bases). Trimming stripped 2 bases from V and 1 base from J, with 11 bases between. This CDR3 is built from 15 residues. Per germline, CDR1 MNHEY and CDR2 SVGEGT. CDR3 in amino acids: CASSYPHTGNTEAFF. CDR3 in DNA: TGTGCCAGCAGTTACCCTCACACAGGGAACACTGAAGCTTTCTTT.

This chain uses TRBV7-2 with TRBJ2-7; D unclear. Trimming removed 4 bases at V and 3 bases at J, with 10 bases between. Germline V lookup: CDR1 SGHTA, CDR2 FQGNSA. The CDR3 totals 13 residues. CDR3 loop: CASSSLGNYEQYF. The CDR3 bases are TGTGCCAGCAGCTCCCTAGGCAACTACGAGCAGTACTTC.

With respect to this clone: One end of the junction varies from germline; a read error may be responsible. The rearrangement joins TRBV19 to TRBJ2-1; D unresolved. The CDR3 extends over 15 amino acids. Looked up from germline, CDR1 is LNHDA and CDR2 is SQIVND (reference sequence). The CDR3 bases are TGTGCCAGTAGTAGTGGGCTCTTGGGCCACAATGAGCAGCTCTTC. Translated: CASSSGLLGHNEQLF.

The chain has TRBV25-1 and TRBJ1-4; 7 positions match TRBD1. Germline V lookup: CDR1 MGHDK, CDR2 SYGVNS. The CDR3 covers 18 residues. The V segment lost 5 bases and the J segment 8 bases; nucleotides outside the gene matches: 20. The CDR3 sequence is CASSTHQRGIGTVEKLFF. CDR3 bases: TGTGCCAGCAGTACTCATCAAAGGGGGATCGGGACAGTCGAAAAACTGTTTTTT.

The rearrangement joins TRBV19 to TRBJ1-3; D might be TRBD1 (6 bases). Germline CDR1 and CDR2: LNHDA and SQIVND (reference sequence). V was shortened by 6 bases and J by 4 bases, with 19 bases between the two germline ends. The CDR3 has 16 amino acids. CDR3 in DNA: TGTGCCAGTAGCCATGGGGGCTTTTTGTCGGGAAACACCATATATTTT. Translating gives CASSHGGFLSGNTIYF.

The rearrangement uses TRBV24-1 and TRBJ1-1, with 8 bases that match TRBD1. The CDR3 contains 13 residues. V lost 8 bases to trimming and J lost 1 base; unmatched junction nucleotides: 2. Germline V gives CDR1 KGHDR, CDR2 SFDVKD. CDR3 DNA sequence: TGTGCCACCAAACAGGGGGGGAACACTGAAGCTTTCTTT. Residues: CATKQGGNTEAFF.

The chain is built from TRBV24-1 and TRBJ2-3; 9 bases align to TRBD1. Germline-derived CDR1 and CDR2 are KGHDR and SFDVKD. This CDR3 is 15 amino acids long. Trimming took 4 bases from V and 5 from J; bases not matched to a gene: 6. In DNA form, the CDR3 reads TGTGCCACCAGTGACCCAGGACAGGGGAGAGATACGCAGTATTTT. It codes for CATSDPGQGRDTQYF.

This sequence joins TRBV18 and TRBJ1-1, with TRBD1 matching over 7 bases. The V segment lost 3 bases and the J segment 2 bases; nucleotides outside the gene matches: 6. CDR3 length: 15 amino acids. Germline V gene sequence: CDR1 KGHSH, CDR2 LQKENI. CDR3 sequence reads: CASSPRQGPNTEAFF. CDR3 DNA: TGTGCCAGCTCACCCCGACAGGGTCCCAACACTGAAGCTTTCTTT.

The rearrangement uses TRBV6-2 or TRBV6-3 and TRBJ1-5; weak D call: TRBD1 (5 bases). Germline V gives CDR1 MNHEY, CDR2 SVGEGT. CDR3 length: 17 amino acids. V was cut by 0 bases and J by 8 bases, with 20 bases left in between. The CDR3 DNA reads TGTGCCAGCAGTTACTCACGATACGGGGGGGTTCTGAAGCCCCAGCATTTT. Translation gives CASSYSRYGGVLKPQHF.

This rearrangement joins TRBV5-1 to TRBJ2-7; unclear D gene. Germline CDR1 and CDR2: SGHRS and YFSETQ. V was clipped by 0 bases and J by 4 bases, with 5 bases between them. CDR3 length: 12 amino acids. The CDR3 reads CASSLVQYEQYF. The CDR3 region has the DNA TGCGCCAGCAGCTTGGTCCAGTACGAGCAGTACTTC.

V usage is TRBV9 and J usage is TRBJ2-7; TRBD1 matches 8 bases. Looked up from germline, CDR1 is SGDLS and CDR2 is YYNGEE. CDR3 length: 14 amino acids. V gave up 2 bases and J gave up 7 bases; unmatched junction bases: 8. The chain's CDR3 is CASSVRDRPEEQYF. CDR3 in DNA: TGTGCCAGCAGCGTTCGGGACAGGCCGGAAGAGCAGTACTTC.

The gene calls are TRBV18 and TRBJ2-6, with a tentative D call TRBD1 (5 bases). The CDR3 consists of 15 residues. V was shortened by 4 bases and J by 1 base, with 8 bases between the two germline ends. From germline, CDR1 is KGHSH and CDR2 LQKENI. The CDR3 reads CASSLTVSGANVLTF. As DNA, the CDR3 is TGTGCCAGCTCACTGACAGTTTCTGGGGCCAACGTCCTGACTTTC.

This sequence joins TRBV7-2 and TRBJ2-7; D perhaps matches TRBD2 (5 bases). The ends were cut back, 1 base at V and 9 bases at J, with 16 bases in the middle. This CDR3 is 14 amino acids long. CDR1 and CDR2 (germline): SGHTA, FQGNSA. This chain's CDR3 is CASSLEVDSDGQYF. The DNA of the CDR3 is TGTGCCAGCAGCTTAGAGGTGGACTCCGACGGGCAGTACTTC.

The chain employs TRBV19 and TRBJ2-7; D possibly corresponds to TRBD2 (5 bases). Between the trimmed V and J ends, which lost 3 bases and 3 bases, there was a span of 15 bases. CDR3 size: 15 residues. The germline V gene encodes CDR1 LNHDA and CDR2 SQIVND (reference sequence). DNA for the CDR3: TGTGCCAGTAGTATGGCGGGCCATCCGCTCTACGAGCAGTACTTC. Translating gives CASSMAGHPLYEQYF.

About this clone: The same CDR3 arises from other DNA sequences in this sample as well. The chain is built from TRBV27 and TRBJ2-7, with a weak D call TRBD2 (5 bases). This CDR3 contains 14 residues. CDR1 is MNHEY, CDR2 SMNVEV, per germline (reference sequence). Trimming pared 0 bases from V and 2 bases from J, leaving 8 bases between. In DNA, the CDR3 is TGTGCCAGCAGTTTATCGGGGAGAACCTACGAGCAGTACTTC. Translating gives CASSLSGRTYEQYF.

With regard to this clone: At one of its ends the junction is not consistent with the germline gene, which may arise from a read error. V is TRBV5-4 and J is TRBJ2-3; 10 nucleotides agree with TRBD2. The V gene's germline CDR1 is SGHNT and CDR2 YYREEE (reference sequence). CDR3 size: 16 residues. The CDR3 DNA sequence: TGTGCCAGCAGCAACCCACTAGCGGGACTCACAGATGCGCAGTATTTT. It is translated as CASSNPLAGLTDAQYF.

The chain is built from TRBV18 and TRBJ2-7, with 7 bases aligning to TRBD1. Germline CDR1 and CDR2: KGHSH and LQKENI. The length of the CDR3 is 14 residues. V was pared by 1 base and J by 3 bases, with 3 bases of the junction left unmatched. Written as DNA, the CDR3 is TGTGCCAGCTCACCACGTGCAGGGGGCTACGAGCAGTACTTC. It specifies CASSPRAGGYEQYF.

V gene TRBV2 combines with J gene TRBJ1-5; 8 bases are shared with TRBD1. Germline assignment: CDR1 SNHLY and CDR2 FYNNEI. The CDR3 has 15 residues. Unmatched junction bases numbered 12, after V lost 8 bases and J lost 6 bases. CDR3 in amino acids: CASHQGQGSRQPQHF. In nucleotides, the CDR3 is TGTGCCAGCCACCAAGGACAGGGCTCACGTCAGCCCCAGCATTTT.